These T cell receptor beta chains were read from a single sample in a study of identical twins. Each CDR3 protein is one row after TCRdb ran MiXCR on the 5' RACE reads. Here the sample spans roughly 500,000 distinct CDR3 sequences, roughly a fifth being singletons. Separately, the same data were catalogued under a study of T cells expressing NK-cell markers.

Sequenced material: CD4+ T cells sorted from blood. The receptors originated from a woman under 30 in good health. The conserved cysteine and the conserved F or W are not part of the CDR3 here. Expanded clones get a size class; other rows say once, few or many, or leave the size out.

clone size,V gene,J gene,CDR3 protein
.,TRBV20-1,TRBJ2-5,SADGRERETQY
.,TRBV5-1,TRBJ2-7,ASSRTSGTYYEQY
.,TRBV11-3,TRBJ2-1,ASRSGNEQF
.,TRBV12-3/TRBV12-4,TRBJ2-3,ASSYRGQEY
.,TRBV7-8,TRBJ2-7,ASSLNPETSTYEQY
few,TRBV2,TRBJ2-5,ASSPDYQETQY
.,TRBV20-1,TRBJ1-5,SARTFGQPQH
.,TRBV5-1,TRBJ1-2,ASRGVNCGYT
.,TRBV12-3/TRBV12-4,TRBJ2-7,ASSLGGAAEQY
.,TRBV4-2,TRBJ2-2,ASSQPGGGAFVGELF
few,TRBV9,TRBJ1-3,ASSVEGGLGNTIY
.,TRBV27,TRBJ2-3,ASSQRISSTDTQY
once,TRBV12-3/TRBV12-4,TRBJ1-4,ASRQGADREKLF
.,TRBV7-9,TRBJ1-1,ASSSQGGPHTEAF
once,TRBV3-1,TRBJ2-1,ASSRTRTSGYNEQF
few,TRBV5-1,TRBJ2-7,ASSSQGGMEQY
few,TRBV18,TRBJ1-2,ASSADRAGGYT
once,TRBV4-3,TRBJ2-1,ASSQDRGAGGRQF
few,TRBV10-3,TRBJ2-7,ATGTQAYEQY
.,TRBV5-1,TRBJ2-3,ASTWRLAGGVDTQY
few,TRBV10-3,TRBJ2-7,AISTSGTGGSYEQY
few,TRBV18,TRBJ2-3,ASSPNGGDTDTQY
few,TRBV25-1,TRBJ1-1,ASSEYRGYTEAF
.,TRBV5-4,TRBJ2-3,ASSPQSGDTQY
.,TRBV7-7,TRBJ2-1,ASSLRLNNEQF
.,TRBV29-1,TRBJ1-1,SFTDPGAF
few,TRBV25-1,TRBJ1-6,ASSGQTGSPLH
few,TRBV3-1,TRBJ2-1,ASSRTRTSGGVAQF